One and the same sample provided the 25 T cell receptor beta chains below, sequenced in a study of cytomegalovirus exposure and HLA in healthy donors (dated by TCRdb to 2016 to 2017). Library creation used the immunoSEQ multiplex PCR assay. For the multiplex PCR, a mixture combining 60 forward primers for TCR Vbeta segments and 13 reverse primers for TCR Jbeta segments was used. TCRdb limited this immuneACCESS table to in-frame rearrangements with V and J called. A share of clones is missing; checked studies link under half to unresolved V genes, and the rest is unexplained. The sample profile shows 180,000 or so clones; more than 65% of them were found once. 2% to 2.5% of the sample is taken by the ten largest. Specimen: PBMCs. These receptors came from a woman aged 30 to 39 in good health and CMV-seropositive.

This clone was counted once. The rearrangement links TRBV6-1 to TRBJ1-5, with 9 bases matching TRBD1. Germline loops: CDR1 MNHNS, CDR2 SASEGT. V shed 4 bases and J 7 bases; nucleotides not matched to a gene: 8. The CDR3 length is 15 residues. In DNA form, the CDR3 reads TGTGCCAGCAGTGCCGAGGGACAGGGATCCCAGCCCCAGCATTTT. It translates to CASSAEGQGSQPQHF.

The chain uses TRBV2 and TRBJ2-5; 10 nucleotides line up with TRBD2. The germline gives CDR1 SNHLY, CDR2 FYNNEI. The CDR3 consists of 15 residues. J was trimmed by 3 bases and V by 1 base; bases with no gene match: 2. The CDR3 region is CASSEGTSGKETQYF. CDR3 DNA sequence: TGTGCCAGCAGTGAAGGGACTAGCGGAAAAGAGACCCAGTACTTC.

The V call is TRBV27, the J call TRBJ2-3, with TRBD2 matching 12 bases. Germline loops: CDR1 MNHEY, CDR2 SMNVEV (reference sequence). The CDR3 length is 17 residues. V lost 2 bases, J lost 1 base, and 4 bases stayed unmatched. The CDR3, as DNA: TGTGCCAGCAGTTTAGCTAGACTAGCGGGGGGCACAGATACGCAGTATTTT. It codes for CASSLARLAGGTDTQYF.

The CDR3 DNA follows: TGTGCCAGCTCACCACCGACGGGACAAGGCAACTATGGCTACACCTTC. Its translation: CASSPPTGQGNYGYTF. V is TRBV18 and J is TRBJ1-2, with D tentatively TRBD1 (6 bases). The germline gives CDR1 KGHSH, CDR2 LQKENI. V lost 0 bases and J lost 2, with 13 bases in between. The CDR3 is 16 residues long.

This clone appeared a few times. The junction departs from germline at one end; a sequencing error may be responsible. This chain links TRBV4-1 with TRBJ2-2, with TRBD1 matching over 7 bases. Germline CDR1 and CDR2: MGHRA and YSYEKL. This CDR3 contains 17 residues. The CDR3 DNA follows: TGCGTCAGCAGCCAAGCTCCGGGACAGACGATAACCGGGGAGCTGTTTTTT. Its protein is CVSSQAPGQTITGELFF.

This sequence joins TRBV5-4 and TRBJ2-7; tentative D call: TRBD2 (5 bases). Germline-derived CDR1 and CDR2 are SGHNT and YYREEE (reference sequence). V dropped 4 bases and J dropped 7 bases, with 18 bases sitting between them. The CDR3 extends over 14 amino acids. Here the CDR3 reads CASSPPGRGREQYF. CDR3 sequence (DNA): TGTGCCAGCAGCCCGCCTGGAAGAGGGCGGGAGCAGTACTTC.

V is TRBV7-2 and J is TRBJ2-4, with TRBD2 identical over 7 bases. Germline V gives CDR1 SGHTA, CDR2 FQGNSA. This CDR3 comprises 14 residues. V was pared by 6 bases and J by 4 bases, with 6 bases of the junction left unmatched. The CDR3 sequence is CASSFQAGKNIQYF. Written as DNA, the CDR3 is TGTGCCAGCAGTTTTCAAGCGGGGAAAAACATTCAGTACTTC.

CDR3 region: CASSEARTGTYEQYF. CDR3 DNA: TGTGCCAGCAGTGAAGCCCGGACGGGGACCTACGAGCAGTACTTC. This sequence joins TRBV2 and TRBJ2-7; tentatively, D is TRBD2 (5 bases). Trimming took off 0 bases at V and 2 bases at J, with 11 bases between the two ends. CDR1 and CDR2 (germline): SNHLY, FYNNEI. This CDR3 region has 15 residues.

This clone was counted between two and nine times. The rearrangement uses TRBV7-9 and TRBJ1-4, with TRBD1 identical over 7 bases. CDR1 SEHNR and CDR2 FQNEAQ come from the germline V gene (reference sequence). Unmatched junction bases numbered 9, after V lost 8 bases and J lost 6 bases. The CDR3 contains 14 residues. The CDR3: CASGNRGVHEKLFF. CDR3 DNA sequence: TGTGCCAGCGGGAACAGGGGAGTACATGAAAAACTGTTTTTT. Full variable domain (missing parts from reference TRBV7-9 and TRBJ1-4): DTGVSQNPRHKITKRGQNVTFRCDPISEHNRLYWYRQTLGQGPEFLTYFQNEAQLEKSRLLSDRFSAERPKGSFSTLEIQRTEQGDSAMYLCASGNRGVHEKLFFGSGTQLSVL.

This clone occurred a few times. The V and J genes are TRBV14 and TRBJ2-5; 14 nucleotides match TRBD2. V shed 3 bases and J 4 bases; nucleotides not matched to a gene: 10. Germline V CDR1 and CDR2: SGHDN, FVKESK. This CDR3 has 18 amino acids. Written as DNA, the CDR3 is TGTGCCAGCAGCCAGGGCGGACTAGCGGGGGGACCTGGAGAGACCCAGTACTTC. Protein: CASSQGGLAGGPGETQYF.

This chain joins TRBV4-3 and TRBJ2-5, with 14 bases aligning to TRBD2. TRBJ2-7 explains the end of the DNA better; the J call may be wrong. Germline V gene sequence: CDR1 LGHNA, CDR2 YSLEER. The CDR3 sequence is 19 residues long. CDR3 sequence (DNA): TGCGCCAGCAGCCAATTCGGGGGACTAGCGGGGGTGAGCTCCTACGAGCAGTACTTC. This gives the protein CASSQFGGLAGVSSYEQYF.

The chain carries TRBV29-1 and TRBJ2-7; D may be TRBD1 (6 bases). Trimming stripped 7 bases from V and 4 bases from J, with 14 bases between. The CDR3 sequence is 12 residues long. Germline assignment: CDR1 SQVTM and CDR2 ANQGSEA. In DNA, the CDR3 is TGCAGCGGGGGCAGGGGCCAATACGAGCAGTACTTC. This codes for CSGGRGQYEQYF.

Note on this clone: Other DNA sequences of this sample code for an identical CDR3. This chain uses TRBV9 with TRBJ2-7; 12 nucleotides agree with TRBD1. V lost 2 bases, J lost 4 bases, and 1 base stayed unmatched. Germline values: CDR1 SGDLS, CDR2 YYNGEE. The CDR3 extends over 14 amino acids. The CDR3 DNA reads TGTGCCAGCAGCGTGGGACAGGGGGCTTACGAGCAGTACTTC. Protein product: CASSVGQGAYEQYF.

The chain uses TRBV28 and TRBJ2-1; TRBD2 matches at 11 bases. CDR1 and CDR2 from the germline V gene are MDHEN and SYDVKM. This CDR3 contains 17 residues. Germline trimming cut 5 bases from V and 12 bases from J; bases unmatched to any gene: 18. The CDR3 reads CASSPPEGLAGGPGQFF. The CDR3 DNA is TGTGCCAGCAGTCCCCCCGAGGGATTAGCGGGGGGGCCTGGGCAGTTCTTC.

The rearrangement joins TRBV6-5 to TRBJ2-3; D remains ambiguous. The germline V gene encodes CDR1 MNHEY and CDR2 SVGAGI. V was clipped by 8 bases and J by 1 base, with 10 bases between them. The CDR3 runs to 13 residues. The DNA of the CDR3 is TGTGCCAGCCTCGTGCCGGGCACAGATACGCAGTATTTT. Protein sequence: CASLVPGTDTQYF.

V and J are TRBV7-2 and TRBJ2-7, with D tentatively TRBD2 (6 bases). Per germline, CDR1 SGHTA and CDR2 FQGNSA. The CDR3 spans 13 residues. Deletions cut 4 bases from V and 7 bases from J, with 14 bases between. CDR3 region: CASSSTVGGEQYF. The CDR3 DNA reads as TGTGCCAGCAGCTCGACAGTGGGAGGTGAGCAGTACTTC.

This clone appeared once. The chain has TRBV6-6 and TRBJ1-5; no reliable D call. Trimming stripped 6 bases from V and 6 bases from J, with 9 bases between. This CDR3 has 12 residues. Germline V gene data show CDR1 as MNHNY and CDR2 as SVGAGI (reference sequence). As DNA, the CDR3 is TGTGCCAGCAGGGGTGGGAGTCAGCCCCAGCATTTT. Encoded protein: CASRGGSQPQHF.

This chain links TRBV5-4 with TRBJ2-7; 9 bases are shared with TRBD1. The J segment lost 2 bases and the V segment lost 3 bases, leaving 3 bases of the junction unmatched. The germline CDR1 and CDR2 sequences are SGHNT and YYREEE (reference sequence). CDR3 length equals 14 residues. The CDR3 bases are TGTGCCAGCAGCTCCAGGACAGGGGCCTACGAGCAGTACTTC. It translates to CASSSRTGAYEQYF.

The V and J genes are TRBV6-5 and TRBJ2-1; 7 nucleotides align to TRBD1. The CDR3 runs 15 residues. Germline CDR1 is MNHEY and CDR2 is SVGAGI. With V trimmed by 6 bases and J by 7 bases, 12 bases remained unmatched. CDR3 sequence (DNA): TGTGCCAGCAGCTTAGACAGGGATGGGATTAATGAGCAGTTCTTC. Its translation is CASSLDRDGINEQFF.

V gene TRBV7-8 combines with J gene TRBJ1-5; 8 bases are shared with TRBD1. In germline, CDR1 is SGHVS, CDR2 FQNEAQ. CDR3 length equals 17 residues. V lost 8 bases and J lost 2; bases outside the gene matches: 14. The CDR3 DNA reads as TGTGCCAGCTCCCCCTGGGGGGACAGGACAGGCAATCAGCCCCAGCATTTT. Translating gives CASSPWGDRTGNQPQHF.

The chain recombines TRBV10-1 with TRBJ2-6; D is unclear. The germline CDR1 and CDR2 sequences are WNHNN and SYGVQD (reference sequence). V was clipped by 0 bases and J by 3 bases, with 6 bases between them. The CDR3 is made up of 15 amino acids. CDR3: CASSESPGGANVLTF. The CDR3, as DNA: TGCGCCAGCAGTGAGTCGCCCGGTGGGGCCAACGTCCTGACTTTC.

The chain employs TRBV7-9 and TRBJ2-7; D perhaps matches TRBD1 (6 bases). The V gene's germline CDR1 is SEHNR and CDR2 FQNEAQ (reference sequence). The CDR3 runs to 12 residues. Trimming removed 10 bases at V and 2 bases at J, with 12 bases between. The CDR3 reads CATRDTTYEQYF. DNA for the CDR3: TGTGCCACCCGGGACACTACCTACGAGCAGTACTTC.

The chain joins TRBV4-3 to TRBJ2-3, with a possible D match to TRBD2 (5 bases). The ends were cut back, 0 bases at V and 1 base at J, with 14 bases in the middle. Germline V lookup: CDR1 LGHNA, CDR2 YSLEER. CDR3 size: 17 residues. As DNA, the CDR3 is TGCGCCAGCAGCCAAGATTTCCGGGATTACCGCACAGATACGCAGTATTTT. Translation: CASSQDFRDYRTDTQYF.

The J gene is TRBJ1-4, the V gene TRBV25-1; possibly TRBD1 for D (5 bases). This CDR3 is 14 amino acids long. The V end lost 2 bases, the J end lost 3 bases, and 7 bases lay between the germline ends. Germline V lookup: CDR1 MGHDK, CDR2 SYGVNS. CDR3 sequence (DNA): TGTGCCAGCAGTGAACTCAGGGCTAATGAAAAACTGTTTTTT. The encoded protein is CASSELRANEKLFF.

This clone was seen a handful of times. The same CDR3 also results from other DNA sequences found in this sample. The CDR3 protein is CASSLRGGETQYF. The DNA of the CDR3 is TGTGCCAGCAGCTTGAGGGGGGGGGAGACCCAGTACTTC. The chain combines TRBV5-4 with TRBJ2-5; weak D call: TRBD2 (7 bases). The CDR3 totals 13 residues. V lost 1 base and J 5 bases, leaving 9 bases between the germline ends. Germline V gene lookup returns CDR1 SGHNT and CDR2 YYREEE (reference sequence).